This TCR beta chain originates from a study of blood T cell repertoires in COVID-19 (TCRdb year 2020). Concerning the study at large: Collaborator samples came from the United States, Italy and Spain and covered acute and convalescent phases of COVID-19. The dataset comprised deeply sampled blood TCRbeta repertoires from subjects exposed to, actively infected with, or recovered from COVID-19. Where available, HLA class I and class II types were taken from metadata supplied by the sample provider and were not determined by assay-based typing. The prospective study material was composed of cDNA or gDNA derived from T cells, B-cell-depleted T cells, or PBMCs. The repertoires were released in a freely available public database meant as a resource for research on the immune response to SARS-CoV-2. Samples were obtained from the ongoing ImmuneRACE study (first 160 participants) and from 1,000 to 1,500 subjects provided by 6 global collaborators. Sample metadata almost always included a de-identified subject ID, COVID-19 status, age in years and sex.

This clone appeared once. Its binding antigen is unknown. The sample holds no much larger clone one base away, and base qualities are not on file. Collaborating institutions collected whole blood in K2EDTA tubes following their own protocols. For TCRbeta analysis, collaborators shipped samples in one of three forms: frozen whole blood, isolated PBMCs, or DNA extracted from either of those sample types. At the junction V is shortened by 0 bases and J by 0 bases; bases outside the gene matches: 7. Via the germline V gene (reference sequence), CDR1 is SGHNT and CDR2 YYREEE. The CDR3 numbers 18 residues from cysteine through phenylalanine. This entry keeps only the CDR3 DNA: 54 bases, framed from base 1. TCRbeta CDR3 regions were amplified from genomic DNA by means of the immunoSEQ Assay, a bias-controlled multiplex PCR. Turning to the authors' computational methods: The number of nucleated cells in each sample was estimated from the amplification of reference gene primers within the assay. Sequence reads were collapsed and filtered to measure the absolute abundance of every unique TCRbeta CDR3 rearrangement. For each sample, productive Simpson clonality was calculated as the square root of Simpson's diversity index over productive rearrangements. Drawn from immuneACCESS, this table holds only the in-frame rearrangements with V and J called that TCRdb kept. Clones are partly lost; checked studies trace under half to an unresolved V gene and leave the rest unexplained. That table furnishes V, J and clone size, whereas the DNA furnished D and trimming. The sample records approximately 100,000 clones, around 84% of which are singletons. The top ten clonotypes cover more than 10% of the sample.

Study-wide findings and limitations: The amount of clinical and demographic metadata varied by source and participant and was provided uncurated.

The chain is made from TRBV5-4 and TRBJ1-5; the central 9 bases match TRBD1. This sequence originates from a human donor in a cohort sampled during active COVID-19. The sample comprised peripheral blood. The sequenced DNA: TGTGCCAGCAGCTTGGGGGGACAGGGTTGGGATAGCAATCAGCCCCAGCATTTT. The resulting protein is CASSLGGQGWDSNQPQHF.